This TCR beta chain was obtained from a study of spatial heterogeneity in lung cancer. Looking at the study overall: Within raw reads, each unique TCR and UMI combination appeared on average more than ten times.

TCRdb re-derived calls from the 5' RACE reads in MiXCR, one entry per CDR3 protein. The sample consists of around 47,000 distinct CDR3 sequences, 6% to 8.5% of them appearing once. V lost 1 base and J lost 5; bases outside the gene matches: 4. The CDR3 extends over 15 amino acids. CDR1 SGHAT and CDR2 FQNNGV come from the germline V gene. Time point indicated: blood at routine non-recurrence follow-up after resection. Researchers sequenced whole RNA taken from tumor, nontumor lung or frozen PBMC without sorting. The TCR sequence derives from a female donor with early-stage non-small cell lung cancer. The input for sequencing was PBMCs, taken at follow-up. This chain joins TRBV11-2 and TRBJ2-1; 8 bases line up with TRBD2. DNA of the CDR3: TGTGCCAGCAGCTTAGGGCTAGCGGGCGACAATGAGCAGTTCTTC. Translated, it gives CASSLGLAGDNEQFF.